This paragraph reports one T cell receptor beta chain. TCRdb's table, derived via immunoSEQ multiplex PCR, lists solely in-frame clones and lacks some. The sample yields 200,000 to 250,000 clones, around 84% seen once. This specimen belongs to a study of blood T cell repertoires in COVID-19. Study details: From T cells, B-cell-depleted T cells, or PBMCs came the material, which was cDNA or gDNA.

Deletions cut 8 bases from V and 5 bases from J, with 17 bases between. This CDR3 has 14 amino acids. Germline CDR1 reads PRHDT; CDR2 reads FYEKMQ (reference sequence). This TCR came from a woman in her sixties or seventies with active or convalescent COVID-19. Sequences were obtained from peripheral blood. This chain connects TRBV13 to TRBJ2-3; D may be TRBD2 (6 bases). The CDR3 protein is CASRAGSIGDTQYF. In DNA, the CDR3 is TGTGCCAGCCGGGCGGGGTCTATAGGAGATACGCAGTATTTT.